The sequence of this TCR beta chain was determined in a study of a mutant IDH1 vaccine in newly diagnosed glioma. Study-level information: The sex distribution of treated patients was approximately 62% male and about 40% female, with a mean age of around 40 years. Therapy received beforehand was radiotherapy, temozolomide, or both, with most patients given both.

As for time point: week 47, end of study. The study gave 300 ug of mutant IDH1 20-mer peptide per vaccine dose, with topical imiquimod. Some clones are missing from TCRdb's copy, which holds only in-frame ones; the method was immunoSEQ multiplex PCR. The top ten hold over 4% of the sample, which has roughly 50,000 clones, approximately 76% seen once. Between the trimmed V and J ends, which lost 4 bases and 0 bases, there was a span of 5 bases. Germline CDR1 SGDLS, CDR2 YYNGEE. The CDR3 loop spans 12 amino acids. As to this clone: The antigen is not known.

The rearrangement uses TRBV9 and TRBJ2-7; D is unresolved. The TCR originated in a woman between 35 and 50 years old with glioma. Some clones in this sample may be carry-over from other donors' samples. The sample in question was PBMCs, obtained from a glioma patient whose treatment included an IDH1 peptide vaccine. The CDR3 nucleotides are TGTGCCAGCAGCTTCCGCTCCTACGAGCAGTACTTC. Protein sequence: CASSFRSYEQYF.